What follows describes a single T cell receptor (beta chain). Its specificity is unknown. This specimen comes from a study of beta chain features in type 1 diabetes. Findings and limits, study-wide: Among type 1 diabetes patients, VDJ junctions had fewer insertions and more deletions. A cDNA-based sequencing approach could over-represent cells with high TCR expression. Significant though moderate, a shortening of TCRB CDR3s appeared in all four CD4+ subsets of Type 1 diabetes patients.

Expressed TCRB transcripts were sequenced because the entire RNA isolate underwent reverse transcription. Sequencing used immunoSEQ multiplex PCR; TCRdb keeps in-frame clones, though not all of them. The sample carries some 410,000 clones, 11% recorded once. The V gene's germline CDR1 is MNHEY and CDR2 SVGAGI. The CDR3 is 12 residues long. With 4 bases removed from V and 3 bases from J, the gap between germline ends came to 7 bases. This TCR derives from a woman younger than 30 in good health. Sequencing used naive CD4+ T cells from blood. The gene calls are TRBV6-5 and TRBJ2-7; D ambiguous. CDR3 loop: CASSFRDYEQYV. The DNA for the CDR3 is TGTGCCAGCAGTTTCCGAGACTACGAGCAGTACGTC.